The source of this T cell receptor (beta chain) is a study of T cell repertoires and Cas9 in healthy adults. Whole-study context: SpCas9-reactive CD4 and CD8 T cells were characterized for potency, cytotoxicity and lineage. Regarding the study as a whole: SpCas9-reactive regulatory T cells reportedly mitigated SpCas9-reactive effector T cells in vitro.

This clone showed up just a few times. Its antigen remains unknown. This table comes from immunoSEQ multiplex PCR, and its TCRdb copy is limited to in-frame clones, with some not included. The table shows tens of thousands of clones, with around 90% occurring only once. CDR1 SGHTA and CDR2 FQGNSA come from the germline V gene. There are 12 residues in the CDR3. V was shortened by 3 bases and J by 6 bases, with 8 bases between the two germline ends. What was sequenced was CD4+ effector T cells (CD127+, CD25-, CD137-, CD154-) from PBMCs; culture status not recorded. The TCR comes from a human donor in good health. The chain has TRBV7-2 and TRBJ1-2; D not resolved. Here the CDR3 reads CASSLEQNGYTF. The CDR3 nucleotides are TGTGCCAGCAGCTTGGAACAGAATGGCTACACCTTC.